One and the same sample provided the 16 T cell receptor beta chains below, sequenced in a study of blood T cell repertoires in COVID-19. Profiling relied on immunoSEQ multiplex PCR, and the TCRdb table lists in-frame clones only, not all of them. The sample holds about 160,000 clones, approximately 84% seen once. The sample was peripheral blood. The receptors derive from a woman of 80 years or more with acute or convalescent COVID-19.

This clone was observed a handful of times. The same CDR3 also results from other DNA sequences found in this sample. V is TRBV30 and J is TRBJ1-1; D unresolved. CDR3 length: 12 amino acids. V was trimmed by 4 bases and J by 0 bases, leaving 6 bases between them. Germline V lookup: CDR1 GTSNPN, CDR2 SVGIG (reference sequence). CDR3 sequence (DNA): TGTGCCTGGAAACAGATGAACACTGAAGCTTTCTTT. It yields the protein CAWKQMNTEAFF.

The chain has TRBV4-2 and TRBJ1-1; 10 nucleotides align to TRBD1. The CDR3 contains 16 residues. CDR1 is LGHNA, CDR2 YNFKEQ, per germline. Trimming cost V 3 bases and J 5 bases; bases outside gene matches: 9. The CDR3 coding sequence is TGTGCCAGCAGCCATGACAGGGGGCTTGGAGGTACTGAAGCTTTCTTT. Amino acids: CASSHDRGLGGTEAFF.

The V and J genes are TRBV5-1 and TRBJ2-7; 9 nucleotides align to TRBD1. The CDR3 is 13 amino acids. J lost 7 bases, V lost 0 bases, and 2 bases had no gene match. The germline gives CDR1 SGHRS, CDR2 YFSETQ. CDR3 loop: CASSLAGTGEQYF. CDR3 DNA: TGCGCCAGCAGCTTGGCAGGGACAGGGGAGCAGTACTTC.

This clone showed up just once. The V call is TRBV6-5, the J call TRBJ2-7; tentatively, D is TRBD2 (5 bases). Trimming stripped 6 bases from V and 6 bases from J, with 12 bases between. This CDR3 has 12 amino acids. Germline loops: CDR1 MNHEY, CDR2 SVGAGI. This chain's CDR3 is CASSYRRGEQYF. The CDR3 DNA reads TGTGCCAGCAGCTACAGACGGGGCGAGCAGTACTTC.

The chain links TRBV5-1 to TRBJ2-5, with D possibly being TRBD1 (5 bases). V dropped 9 bases and J dropped 1 base, with 13 bases sitting between them. Germline CDR1 and CDR2: SGHRS and YFSETQ. There are 13 residues in the CDR3. In DNA, the CDR3 is TGCGCCACCGCACTGACAGCCCAAGAGACCCAGTACTTC. Translated, it gives CATALTAQETQYF.

This clone was detected once. The V call is TRBV7-9, the J call TRBJ2-3; no definite D call. V was pared by 3 bases and J by 6 bases, with 13 bases between. The CDR3 extends over 14 amino acids. Germline CDR1 is SEHNR and CDR2 is FQNEAQ (reference sequence). CDR3 residues: CASSLEKDRDTQYF. The DNA for the CDR3 is TGTGCCAGCAGCTTGGAGAAAGACCGCGATACGCAGTATTTT.

The chain is built from TRBV11-2 and TRBJ2-1, with 7 bases aligning to TRBD2. The ends lost 3 bases at V and 0 bases at J; junction bases unmatched: 5. The CDR3 spans 16 residues. Germline CDR1 SGHAT, CDR2 FQNNGV. The CDR3 protein is CASSFMGGSSYNEQFF. The CDR3 nucleotides read TGTGCCAGCAGCTTCATGGGGGGGAGCTCCTACAATGAGCAGTTCTTC. Using reference TRBV11-2 and TRBJ2-1 for the parts outside the CDR3, the full variable domain is EAGVAQSPRYKIIEKRQSVAFWCNPISGHATLYWYQQILGQGPKLLIQFQNNGVVDDSQLPKDRFSAERLKGVDSTLKIQPAKLEDSAVYLCASSFMGGSSYNEQFFGPGTRLTVL.

The gene calls are TRBV13 and TRBJ1-1, with D maybe TRBD1 (6 bases). The V gene's germline CDR1 is PRHDT and CDR2 FYEKMQ (reference sequence). V was shortened by 6 bases and J by 0 bases, with 11 bases between the two germline ends. The CDR3 is 14 residues long. Written as DNA, the CDR3 is TGTGCCAGCAGTTCCGGGACATTGAACACTGAAGCTTTCTTT. Amino acids: CASSSGTLNTEAFF.

V usage is TRBV6-5 and J usage is TRBJ2-7; TRBD2 is a possible D gene (7 bases). V lost 11 bases, J lost 0 bases, and 17 bases lay in between. Germline V gives CDR1 MNHEY, CDR2 SVGAGI. This CDR3 spans 14 amino acids. The CDR3 DNA reads as TGTGCCGGGGGCTTGGGCGGGAGCTCCTACGAGCAGTACTTC. It translates to CAGGLGGSSYEQYF.

The rearrangement links TRBV7-8 to TRBJ1-2; D is ambiguous. CDR3 length: 15 residues. Germline V CDR1 and CDR2: SGHVS, FQNEAQ. Trimming shortened V by 5 bases and J by 0 bases, and 13 bases separated the two germline ends. The CDR3 bases are TGTGCCAGCAGCCCGAGGGAGGGCCCTAACTATGGCTACACCTTC. Translation gives CASSPREGPNYGYTF. Based on the CDR3 plus reference TRBV7-8 and TRBJ1-2, the full variable domain is GAGVSQSPRYKVAKRGQDVALRCDPISGHVSLFWYQQALGQGPEFLTYFQNEAQLDKSGLPSDRFFAERPEGSVSTLKIQRTQQEDSAVYLCASSPREGPNYGYTFGSGTRLTVV.

The count of this clone is one. The CDR3 protein is CASSLEGHSYNEQFF. In DNA form, the CDR3 reads TGTGCCAGCAGTTTAGAGGGACACTCCTACAATGAGCAGTTCTTC. The chain combines TRBV27 with TRBJ2-1; tentative D call: TRBD1 (6 bases). V was cut by 2 bases and J by 0 bases, with 8 bases left in between. The CDR3 is 15 amino acids. Germline V lookup: CDR1 MNHEY, CDR2 SMNVEV (reference sequence).

The chain is built from TRBV5-1 and TRBJ1-1; TRBD1 might be the D (5 bases). Germline CDR1 SGHRS, CDR2 YFSETQ. The CDR3 runs to 15 residues. V lost 0 bases, J lost 3 bases, and 12 bases lay in between. For the CDR3, the DNA is TGCGCCAGCAGCTTGGATCCAGGGAGGGACACTGAAGCTTTCTTT. This translates into CASSLDPGRDTEAFF. The full variable domain, completed using reference TRBV5-1 and TRBJ1-1, is KAGVTQTPRYLIKTRGQQVTLSCSPISGHRSVSWYQQTPGQGLQFLFEYFSETQRNKGNFPGRFSGRQFSNSRSEMNVSTLELGDSALYLCASSLDPGRDTEAFFGQGTRLTVV.

This chain uses TRBV5-4 with TRBJ1-1; the match to TRBD1 covers 10 bases. Germline assignment: CDR1 SGHNT and CDR2 YYREEE (reference sequence). Unmatched junction bases numbered 5, after V lost 4 bases and J lost 5 bases. CDR3 length: 14 residues. The CDR3 DNA is TGTGCCAGCAGCATAGGACAGGGGGATACTGAAGCTTTCTTT. It yields the protein CASSIGQGDTEAFF.

The sample holds one count of this clone. The V call is TRBV25-1, the J call TRBJ2-2, with D possibly being TRBD2 (5 bases). Germline assignment: CDR1 MGHDK and CDR2 SYGVNS. The length of the CDR3 is 13 residues. Trimming removed 2 bases from V and 6 bases from J, with 7 bases in between. The CDR3, as DNA: TGTGCCAGCAGTGAACTAGCCGCCGGGGAGCTGTTTTTT. Its translation: CASSELAAGELFF.

This rearrangement joins TRBV15 to TRBJ1-3; the D gene is possibly TRBD1 (6 bases). V lost 0 bases, J lost 3 bases, and 12 bases lay in between. CDR3 size: 16 residues. Germline CDR1 LNHNV, CDR2 YYDKDF (reference sequence). This CDR3 is CATSRDLTGFGNTIYF. The CDR3 DNA reads TGTGCCACCAGCAGAGACCTCACAGGGTTTGGAAACACCATATATTTT. Using reference TRBV15 and TRBJ1-3 for the parts outside the CDR3, the full variable domain is DAMVIQNPRYQVTQFGKPVTLSCSQTLNHNVMYWYQQKSSQAPKLLFHYYDKDFNNEADTPDNFQSRRPNTSFCFLDIRSPGLGDTAMYLCATSRDLTGFGNTIYFGEGSWLTVV.

J is TRBJ1-1 and V is TRBV7-9; TRBD1 is a possible D gene (6 bases). The CDR3 has 13 residues. The germline V and J ends were trimmed by 3 bases and 1 base, with 6 bases remaining between them. Germline CDR1 SEHNR, CDR2 FQNEAQ (reference sequence). The CDR3 nucleotides are TGTGCCAGCAGCTTCAGGGGGAACACTGAAGCTTTCTTT. This gives the protein CASSFRGNTEAFF.